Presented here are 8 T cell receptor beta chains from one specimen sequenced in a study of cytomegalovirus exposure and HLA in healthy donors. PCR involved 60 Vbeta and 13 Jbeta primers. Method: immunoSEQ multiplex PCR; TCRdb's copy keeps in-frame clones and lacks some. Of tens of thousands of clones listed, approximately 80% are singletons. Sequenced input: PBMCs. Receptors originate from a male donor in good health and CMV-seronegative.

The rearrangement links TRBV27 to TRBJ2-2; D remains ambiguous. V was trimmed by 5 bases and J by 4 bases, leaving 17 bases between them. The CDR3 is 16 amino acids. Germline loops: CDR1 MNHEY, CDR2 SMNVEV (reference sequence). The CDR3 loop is CASSLTRGKFTGELFF. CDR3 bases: TGTGCCAGCAGTCTGACCCGCGGAAAGTTCACCGGGGAGCTGTTTTTT.

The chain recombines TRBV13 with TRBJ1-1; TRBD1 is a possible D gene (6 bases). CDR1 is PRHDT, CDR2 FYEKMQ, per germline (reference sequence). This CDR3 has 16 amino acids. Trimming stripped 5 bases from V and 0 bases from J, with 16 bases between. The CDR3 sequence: CASSPITGIMNTEAFF. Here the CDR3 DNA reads TGTGCCAGCAGCCCTATCACAGGGATCATGAACACTGAAGCTTTCTTT.

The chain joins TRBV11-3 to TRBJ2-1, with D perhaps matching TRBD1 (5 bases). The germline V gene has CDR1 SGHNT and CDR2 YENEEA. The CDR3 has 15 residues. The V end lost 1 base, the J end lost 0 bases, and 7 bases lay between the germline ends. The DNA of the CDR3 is TGTGCCAGCAGCTTAGGGGGCAGCTCCTACAATGAGCAGTTCTTC. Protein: CASSLGGSSYNEQFF.

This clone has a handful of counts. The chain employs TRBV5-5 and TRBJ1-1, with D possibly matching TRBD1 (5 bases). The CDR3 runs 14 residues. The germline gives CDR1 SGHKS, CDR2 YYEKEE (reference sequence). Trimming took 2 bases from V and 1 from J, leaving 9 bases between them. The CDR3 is CASSFLTGNTEAFF. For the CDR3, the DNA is TGTGCCAGCAGCTTTTTAACAGGGAACACTGAAGCTTTCTTT.

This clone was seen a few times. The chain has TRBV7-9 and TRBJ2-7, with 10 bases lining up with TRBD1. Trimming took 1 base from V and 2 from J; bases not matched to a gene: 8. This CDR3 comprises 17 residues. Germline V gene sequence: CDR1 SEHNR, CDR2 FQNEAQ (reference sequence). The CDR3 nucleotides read TGTGCCAGCAGCTTAGGCCCCGGGACAGGGGAGGCCTACGAGCAGTACTTC. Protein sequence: CASSLGPGTGEAYEQYF.

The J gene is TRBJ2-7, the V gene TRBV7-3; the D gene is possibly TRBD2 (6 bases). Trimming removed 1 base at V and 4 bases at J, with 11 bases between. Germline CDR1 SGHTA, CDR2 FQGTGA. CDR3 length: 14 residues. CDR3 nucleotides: TGTGCCAGCAGCTTAAACGCAGGGAGGTACGAGCAGTACTTC. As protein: CASSLNAGRYEQYF.

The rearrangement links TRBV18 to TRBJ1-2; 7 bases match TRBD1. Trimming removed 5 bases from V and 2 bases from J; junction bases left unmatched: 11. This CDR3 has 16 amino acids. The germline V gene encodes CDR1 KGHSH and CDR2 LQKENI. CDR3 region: CASSFNEQGKNYGYTF. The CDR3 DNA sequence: TGTGCCAGCTCATTTAACGAACAGGGGAAAAACTATGGCTACACCTTC.

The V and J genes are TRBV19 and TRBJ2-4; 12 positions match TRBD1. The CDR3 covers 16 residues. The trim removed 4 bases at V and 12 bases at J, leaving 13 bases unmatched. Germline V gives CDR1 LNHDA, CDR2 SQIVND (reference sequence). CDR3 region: CASSTRDRGRKGSQYF. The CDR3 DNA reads TGTGCCAGTAGTACCCGGGACAGGGGGCGAAAAGGGAGTCAGTACTTC. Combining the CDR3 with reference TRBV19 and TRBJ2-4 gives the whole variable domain DGGITQSPKYLFRKEGQNVTLSCEQNLNHDAMYWYRQDPGQGLRLIYYSQIVNDFQKGDIAEGYSVSREKKESFPLTVTSAQKNPTAFYLCASSTRDRGRKGSQYFGAGTRLSVL.